The clone carrying this T cell receptor (beta chain) was seen a handful of times. Its specificity is unknown. Used for diagnoses were clinical symptoms, serum thyroxine and TRAb, thyroid ultrasound and orbital computed tomography. The ends lost 5 bases at V and 2 bases at J; junction bases unmatched: 8. The CDR3 consists of 15 residues. Germline assignment: CDR1 MDHEN and CDR2 SYDVKM. This sample was included in a study of T cells in Graves' hyperthyroidism and ophthalmopathy. Study outcomes and limitations: Ophthalmopathy cases were set apart from stable hyperthyroidism by a 13 V-J model. The majority of expanded thyroid clonotypes above 0.001 also appeared in blood. Ophthalmopathy, as predicted by the model, came a median approximately 5.9 months after the prediction.

RNA transcripts yielded amplified TCR beta CDR3 regions. Initially, a first-round RT-PCR of the TCR CDR3 employed the HTBI primer set. TCRdb re-called the multiplex PCR reads with MiXCR, one entry per CDR3 protein. This sample yields nearly 600,000 distinct CDR3 sequences, of which about 15% are seen a single time; roughly 5.7% belongs to the top ten. The origin of this receptor is a woman aged 25 to 39 with Graves' hyperthyroidism that later progressed to Graves' ophthalmopathy. The sequenced sample was blood. This chain joins TRBV28 and TRBJ1-2; 7 bases match TRBD1. This CDR3 is CASSTPDRVNYGYTF. The CDR3 DNA follows: TGTGCCAGCAGTACCCCTGACAGGGTCAACTATGGCTACACCTTC.